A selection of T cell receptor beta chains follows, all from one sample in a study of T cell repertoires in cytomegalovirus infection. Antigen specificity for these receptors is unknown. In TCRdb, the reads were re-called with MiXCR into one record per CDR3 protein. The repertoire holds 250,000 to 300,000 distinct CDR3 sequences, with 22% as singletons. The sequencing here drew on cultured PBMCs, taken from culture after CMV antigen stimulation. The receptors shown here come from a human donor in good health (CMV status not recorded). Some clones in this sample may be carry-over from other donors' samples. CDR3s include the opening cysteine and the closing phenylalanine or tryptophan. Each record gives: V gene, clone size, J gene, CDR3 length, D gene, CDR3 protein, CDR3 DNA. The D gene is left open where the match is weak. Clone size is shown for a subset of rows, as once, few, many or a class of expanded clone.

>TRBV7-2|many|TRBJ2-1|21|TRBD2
CASSFQSGTSGFFVSYNEQFF
TGTGCCAGCAGCTTCCAATCCGGGACTAGCGGGTTCTTTGTCTCCTACAATGAGCAGTTCTTC
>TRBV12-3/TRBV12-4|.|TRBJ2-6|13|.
CASNRAGANVLTF
TGTGCCAGCAACAGGGCTGGGGCCAACGTCCTGACTTTC
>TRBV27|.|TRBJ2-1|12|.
CASSRDPHEQFF
TGTGCCAGCAGTCGGGACCCCCATGAGCAGTTCTTC
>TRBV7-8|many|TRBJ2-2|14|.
CASSLDGGRGELFF
TGTGCCAGCAGCTTAGACGGGGGAAGGGGGGAGCTGTTTTTT
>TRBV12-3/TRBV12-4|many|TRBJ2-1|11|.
CASSFLNEQFF
TGTGCCAGCAGTTTCCTCAATGAGCAGTTCTTC
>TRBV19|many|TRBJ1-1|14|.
CASSIGQAEAEAFF
TGTGCCAGTAGTATAGGACAGGCAGAGGCTGAAGCTTTCTTT
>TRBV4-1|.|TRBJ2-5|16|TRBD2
CASSPGLAGAQETQYF
TGCGCCAGCAGCCCCGGACTAGCGGGAGCGCAAGAGACCCAGTACTTC
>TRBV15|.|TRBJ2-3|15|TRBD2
CATSTITSGTDTQYF
TGTGCCACCAGCACCATTACTAGCGGCACAGATACGCAGTATTTT
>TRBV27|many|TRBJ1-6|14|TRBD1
CASSLTGGNSPLHF
TGTGCCAGCAGCCTGACAGGGGGAAATTCACCCCTCCACTTT
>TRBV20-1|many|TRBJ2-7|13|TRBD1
CSAPGQSSYEQYF
TGCAGTGCACCGGGACAGTCGTCCTACGAGCAGTACTTC
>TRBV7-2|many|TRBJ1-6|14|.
CASRVTGSNSPLHF
TGTGCCAGCAGAGTTACAGGATCCAATTCACCCCTCCACTTT
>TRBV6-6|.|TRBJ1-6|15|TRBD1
CASSYPDRVNSPLHF
TGTGCCAGCAGTTACCCTGACAGGGTGAATTCACCCCTCCACTTT
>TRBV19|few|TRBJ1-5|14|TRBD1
CASSTGTANQPQHF
TGTGCCAGTAGTACCGGGACAGCGAATCAGCCCCAGCATTTT
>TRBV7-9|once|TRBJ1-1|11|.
CASSSGFEAFF
TGTGCCAGCAGTTCAGGCTTTGAAGCTTTCTTT
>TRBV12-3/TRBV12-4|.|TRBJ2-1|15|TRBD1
CASISDRGSYNEQFF
TGTGCCAGCATCTCGGACAGGGGGAGTTACAATGAGCAGTTCTTC
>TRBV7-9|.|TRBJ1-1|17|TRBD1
CASSLAGLNRGRTEAFF
TGTGCCAGCAGCTTGGCGGGACTAAACAGGGGGAGGACTGAAGCTTTCTTT
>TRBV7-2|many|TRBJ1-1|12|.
CASSLQNTEAFF
TGTGCCAGCAGCTTACAAAACACTGAAGCTTTCTTT
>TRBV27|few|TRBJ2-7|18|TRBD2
CASSLLLGGRAGSYEQYF
TGTGCCAGCAGTTTATTGCTTGGTGGGAGGGCGGGGTCCTACGAGCAGTACTTC
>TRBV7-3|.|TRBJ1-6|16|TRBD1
CASSLTGQGINSPLHF
TGTGCCAGCAGCTTAACGGGACAGGGGATTAATTCACCCCTCCACTTT
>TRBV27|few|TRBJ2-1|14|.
CASSFGQPYNEQFF
TGTGCCAGCAGTTTCGGGCAGCCCTACAATGAGCAGTTCTTC
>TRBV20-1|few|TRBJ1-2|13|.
CSARDPQVYGYTF
TGCAGTGCTAGAGATCCCCAGGTTTATGGCTACACCTTC
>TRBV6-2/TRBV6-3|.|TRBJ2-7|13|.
CASSPGVPYEQYF
TGTGCCAGCAGTCCGGGGGTTCCCTACGAGCAGTACTTC
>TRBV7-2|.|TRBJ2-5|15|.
CASSSGPNEIETQYF
TGTGCCAGCAGCTCAGGACCCAACGAGATTGAGACCCAGTACTTC
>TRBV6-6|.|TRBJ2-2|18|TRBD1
CASSSASGQGWNTGELFF
TGTGCCAGCAGTTCTGCCTCCGGACAGGGATGGAACACCGGGGAGCTGTTTTTT
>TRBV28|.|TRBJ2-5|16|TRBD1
CASSLSDRGFGGTQYF
TGTGCCAGCAGTTTATCTGACAGGGGGTTCGGGGGGACCCAGTACTTC
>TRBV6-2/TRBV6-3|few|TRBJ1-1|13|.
CASSQDSHTEAFF
TGTGCCAGCAGCCAAGACAGTCACACTGAAGCTTTCTTT
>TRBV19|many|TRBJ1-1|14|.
CASAPFRMNTEAFF
TGTGCCAGCGCCCCTTTTCGGATGAACACTGAAGCTTTCTTT